Below are 14 T cell receptor beta chains sequenced from a single sample in a study of T cells after yellow fever vaccination. TCRdb ran MiXCR on the 5' RACE reads and lists one entry per CDR3 protein. The repertoire holds roughly 63,000 distinct CDR3 sequences, with 6.5% to 8% as singletons. The specimen comprised CD8+ T cells sorted from PBMCs, sampled 15 days after the yellow fever booster vaccination. These receptor sequences come from a young man who received the YFV17D yellow fever vaccine.

This clonotype was detected many times. The chain uses TRBV20-1 and TRBJ2-7, with 8 bases identical to TRBD1. CDR1 and CDR2 from the germline V gene are DFQATT and SNEGSKA (reference sequence). The CDR3 totals 13 residues. The ends lost 6 bases at V and 3 bases at J; junction bases unmatched: 7. In DNA, the CDR3 is TGCAGTGCCAAAGGGACAGGTGGCTACGAGCAGTACTTC. Amino acids: CSAKGTGGYEQYF.

As for this clonotype: Possible read error: a much larger clone is one base away. The V gene is TRBV3-1, the J gene TRBJ2-7, with D possibly being TRBD2 (6 bases). Looked up from germline, CDR1 is LGHDT and CDR2 is YNNKEL (reference sequence). The CDR3 extends over 15 amino acids. V was cut by 5 bases and J by 5 bases, with 19 bases left in between. CDR3 sequence: CASSTRRDFLDEQYF. In DNA form, the CDR3 reads TGTGCCAGCAGCACCCGCAGGGACTTTTTAGACGAGCAGTACTTC.

This clonotype was picked up many times. This chain connects TRBV12-3 or TRBV12-4 to TRBJ2-5; TRBD1 might be the D (6 bases). Between the trimmed V and J ends, which lost 7 bases and 1 base, there was a span of 10 bases. The CDR3 has 13 amino acids. CDR3 sequence: CASTFRGQETQYF. The CDR3, as DNA: TGTGCCAGCACATTCAGGGGCCAAGAGACCCAGTACTTC.

This clonotype was seen repeatedly, ten times or more. This rearrangement joins TRBV5-1 to TRBJ1-4, with D uncertain. This CDR3 has 12 residues. Looked up from germline, CDR1 is SGHRS and CDR2 is YFSETQ. Trimming stripped 2 bases from V and 4 bases from J, with 3 bases between. CDR3 protein: CASSFNNEKLFF. DNA for the CDR3: TGCGCCAGCAGCTTTAATAATGAAAAACTGTTTTTT.

This clonotype came up many times. V and J are TRBV6-2 or TRBV6-3 and TRBJ1-5, with TRBD1 matching 8 bases. Germline lookup yields CDR1 MNHEY and CDR2 SVGEGT. The length of the CDR3 is 15 residues. With 5 bases clipped from V and 7 bases from J, the junction kept 10 bases outside the gene matches. DNA of the CDR3: TGTGCCAGCAGTCATGGGACAGGAGAAACCCAGCCCCAGCATTTT. Translation gives CASSHGTGETQPQHF.

This clonotype has at least ten counts. The genes are TRBV6-1 and TRBJ2-6, with D possibly being TRBD1 or TRBD2 (6 bases each). The CDR3 length is 19 residues. Germline CDR1 is MNHNS and CDR2 is SASEGT. The V end lost 6 bases, the J end lost 0 bases, and 21 bases lay between the germline ends. Here the CDR3 reads CASRPYWGAMLSGANVLTF. The CDR3 bases are TGTGCCAGCAGGCCCTACTGGGGGGCAATGCTCTCTGGGGCCAACGTCCTGACTTTC.

The chain joins TRBV9 to TRBJ2-1, with TRBD2 identical over 11 bases. Unmatched junction bases numbered 3, after V lost 1 base and J lost 6 bases. The CDR3 extends over 15 amino acids. CDR1 is SGDLS and CDR2 is YYNGEE in the germline V gene. CDR3 residues: CASSVTSGGFNEQFF. The CDR3 DNA is TGTGCCAGCAGCGTAACTAGCGGGGGTTTCAATGAGCAGTTCTTC.

This clonotype was counted ten times or more. The chain joins TRBV12-3 or TRBV12-4 to TRBJ2-5, with TRBD2 as a possible D gene (6 bases). Trimming took 3 bases from V and 1 from J, leaving 12 bases between them. The CDR3 loop spans 15 amino acids. This chain's CDR3 is CASSFGGTAQETQYF. The DNA for the CDR3 is TGTGCCAGCAGTTTCGGGGGAACGGCCCAAGAGACCCAGTACTTC.

This clonotype was seen many times. One junction end disagrees with the germline gene, perhaps due to a read error. The chain couples TRBV7-8 to TRBJ1-1; 7 bases agree with TRBD1. There are 14 residues in the CDR3. Germline CDR1 reads SGHVS; CDR2 reads FQNEAQ. The chain's CDR3 is CASSIETGNAEAFF. The CDR3 DNA is TGTGCCAGCAGCATAGAGACAGGGAACGCTGAAGCTTTCTTT. Full variable domain (outside the CDR3, taken from reference TRBV7-8 and TRBJ1-1): GAGVSQSPRYKVAKRGQDVALRCDPISGHVSLFWYQQALGQGPEFLTYFQNEAQLDKSGLPSDRFFAERPEGSVSTLKIQRTQQEDSAVYLCASSIETGNAEAFFGQGTRLTVV.

The table lists this clonotype with many counts. The chain couples TRBV28 to TRBJ2-6; no clear D gene. The length of the CDR3 is 16 residues. Trimming cost V 4 bases and J 1 base, with 11 bases left between them. From germline, CDR1 is MDHEN and CDR2 SYDVKM. CDR3: CASSSLQWSGANVLTF. The CDR3 DNA is TGTGCCAGCAGTTCCCTTCAGTGGTCTGGGGCCAACGTCCTGACTTTC.

This clonotype was picked up many times. This chain joins TRBV28 and TRBJ1-1; D uncertain. The CDR3 spans 18 residues. Between the trimmed V and J ends, which lost 4 bases and 3 bases, there was a span of 24 bases. The V gene's germline CDR1 is MDHEN and CDR2 SYDVKM. This CDR3 is CASSSTDGLLQSDTEAFF. CDR3 nucleotide sequence: TGTGCCAGCAGTTCAACCGACGGTCTCCTGCAGTCCGACACTGAAGCTTTCTTT.

This clonotype was found many times. This rearrangement joins TRBV7-9 to TRBJ2-3, with unresolved D. With 3 bases removed from V and 2 bases from J, the gap between germline ends came to 15 bases. This CDR3 region has 16 residues. Germline CDR1 is SEHNR and CDR2 is FQNEAQ (reference sequence). The CDR3 is CASSFGWAFDTDTQYF. The CDR3 nucleotides read TGTGCCAGCAGCTTTGGTTGGGCCTTTGACACAGATACGCAGTATTTT.

On this clonotype: A much bigger clone sits one base away, suggesting this may be a read error. The chain combines TRBV5-1 with TRBJ2-5; D remains ambiguous. This CDR3 region has 12 residues. Germline V gives CDR1 SGHRS, CDR2 YFSETQ. The CDR3 loop is CASSLDQENQYF. The DNA for the CDR3 is TGCGCCAGCAGCTTGGATCAAGAGAACCAGTACTTC.

This clonotype was seen many times. The chain joins TRBV20-1 to TRBJ2-2; TRBD1 agrees at 10 bases. Per the germline V gene, CDR1 is DFQATT and CDR2 is SNEGSKA (reference sequence). This CDR3 has 15 amino acids. Trimming at V came to 6 bases and at J to 7 bases, leaving 11 bases not matched to a gene. The CDR3 coding sequence is TGCAGTGCCGTTACTCGACAGGGGGCGTTCGGGGAGCTGTTTTTT. Translation: CSAVTRQGAFGELFF.